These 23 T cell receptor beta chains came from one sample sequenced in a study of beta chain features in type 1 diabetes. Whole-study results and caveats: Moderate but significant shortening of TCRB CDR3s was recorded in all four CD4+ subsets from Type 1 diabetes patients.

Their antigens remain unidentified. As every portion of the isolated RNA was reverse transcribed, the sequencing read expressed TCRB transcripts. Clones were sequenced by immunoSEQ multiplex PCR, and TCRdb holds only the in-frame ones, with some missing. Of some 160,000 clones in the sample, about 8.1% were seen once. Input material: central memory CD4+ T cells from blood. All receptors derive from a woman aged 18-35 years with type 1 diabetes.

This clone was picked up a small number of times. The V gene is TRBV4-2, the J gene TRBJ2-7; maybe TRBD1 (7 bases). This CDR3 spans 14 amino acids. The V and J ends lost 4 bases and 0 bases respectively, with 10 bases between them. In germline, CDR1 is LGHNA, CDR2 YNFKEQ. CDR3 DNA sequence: TGTGCCAGCAGCCGCGGGACAGACTCCTACGAGCAGTACTTC. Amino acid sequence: CASSRGTDSYEQYF.

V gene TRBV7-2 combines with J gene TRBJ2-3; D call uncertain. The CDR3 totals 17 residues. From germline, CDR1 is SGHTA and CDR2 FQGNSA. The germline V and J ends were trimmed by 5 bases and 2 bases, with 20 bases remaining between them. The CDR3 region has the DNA TGTGCCAGCAGCCTACCTGGTGGCGGCCCCTCCACAGATACGCAGTATTTT. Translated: CASSLPGGGPSTDTQYF.

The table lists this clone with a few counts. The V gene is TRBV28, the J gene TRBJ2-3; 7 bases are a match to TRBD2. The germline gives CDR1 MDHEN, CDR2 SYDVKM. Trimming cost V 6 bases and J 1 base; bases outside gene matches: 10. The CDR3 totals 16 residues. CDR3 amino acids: CASSPPRGGGTDTQYF. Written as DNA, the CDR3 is TGTGCCAGCAGCCCCCCGCGGGGAGGGGGCACAGATACGCAGTATTTT.

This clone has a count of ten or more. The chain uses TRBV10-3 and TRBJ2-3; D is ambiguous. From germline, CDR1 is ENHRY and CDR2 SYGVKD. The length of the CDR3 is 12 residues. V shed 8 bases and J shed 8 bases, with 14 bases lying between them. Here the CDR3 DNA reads TGTGCCATCTTGCAGGAATCGGCTACGCAGTATTTT. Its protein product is CAILQESATQYF.

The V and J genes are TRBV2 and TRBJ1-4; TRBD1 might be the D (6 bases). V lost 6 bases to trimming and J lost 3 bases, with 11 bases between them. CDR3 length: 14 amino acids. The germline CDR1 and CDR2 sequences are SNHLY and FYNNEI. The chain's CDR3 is CASRRTASNEKLFF. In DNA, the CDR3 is TGTGCCAGCAGGAGGACAGCGTCTAATGAAAAACTGTTTTTT.

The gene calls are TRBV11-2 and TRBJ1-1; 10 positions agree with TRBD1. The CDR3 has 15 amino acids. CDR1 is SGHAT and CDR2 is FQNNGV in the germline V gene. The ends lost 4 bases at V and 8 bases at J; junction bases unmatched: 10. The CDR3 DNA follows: TGTGCCAGCAGCTCCCAGACAGGGGGCGTTGTGGAAGCTTTCTTT. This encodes CASSSQTGGVVEAFF.

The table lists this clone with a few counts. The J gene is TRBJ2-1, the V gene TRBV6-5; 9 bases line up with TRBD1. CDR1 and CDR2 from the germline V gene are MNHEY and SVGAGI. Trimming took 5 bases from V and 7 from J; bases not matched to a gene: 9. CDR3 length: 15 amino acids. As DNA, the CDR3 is TGTGCCAGCAGTATCACCGGGACAGGGTGGAATGAGCAGTTCTTC. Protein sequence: CASSITGTGWNEQFF.

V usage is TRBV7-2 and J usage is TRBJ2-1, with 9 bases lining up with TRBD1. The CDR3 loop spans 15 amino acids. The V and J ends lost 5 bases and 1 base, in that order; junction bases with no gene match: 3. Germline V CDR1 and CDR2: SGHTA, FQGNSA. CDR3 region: CASSPGQGSYNEQFF. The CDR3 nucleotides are TGTGCCAGCAGCCCTGGACAGGGGTCCTACAATGAGCAGTTCTTC.

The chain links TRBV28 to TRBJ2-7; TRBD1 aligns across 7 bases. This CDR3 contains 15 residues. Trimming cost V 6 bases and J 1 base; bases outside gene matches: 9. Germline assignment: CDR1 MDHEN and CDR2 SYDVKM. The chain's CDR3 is CASRKAGTVSYEQYF. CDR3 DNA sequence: TGTGCCAGCAGGAAAGCCGGGACAGTTTCCTACGAGCAGTACTTC. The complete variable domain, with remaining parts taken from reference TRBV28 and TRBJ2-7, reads DVKVTQSSRYLVKRTGEKVFLECVQDMDHENMFWYRQDPGLGLRLIYFSYDVKMKEKGDIPEGYSVSREKKERFSLILESASTNQTSMYLCASRKAGTVSYEQYFGPGTRLTVT.

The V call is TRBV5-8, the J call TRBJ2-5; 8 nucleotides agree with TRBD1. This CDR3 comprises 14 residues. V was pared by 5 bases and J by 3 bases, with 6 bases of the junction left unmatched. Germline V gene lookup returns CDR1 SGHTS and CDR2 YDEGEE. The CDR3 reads CASRPGTGKETQYF. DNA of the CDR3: TGTGCCAGCAGGCCCGGGACAGGAAAAGAGACCCAGTACTTC.

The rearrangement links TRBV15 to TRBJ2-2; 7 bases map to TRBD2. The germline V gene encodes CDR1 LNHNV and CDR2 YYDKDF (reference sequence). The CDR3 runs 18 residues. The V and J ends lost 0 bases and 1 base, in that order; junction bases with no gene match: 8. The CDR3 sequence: CATSREGEGWENTGELFF. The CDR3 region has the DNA TGTGCCACCAGCAGAGAGGGGGAGGGGTGGGAGAACACCGGGGAGCTGTTTTTT.

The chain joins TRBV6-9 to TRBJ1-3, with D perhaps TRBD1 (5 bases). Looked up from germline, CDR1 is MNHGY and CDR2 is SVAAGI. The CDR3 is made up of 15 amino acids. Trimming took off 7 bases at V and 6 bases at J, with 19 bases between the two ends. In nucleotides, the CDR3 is TGTGCCAGCATCCGCTCTGGAGTCAGGGCAAACACCATATATTTT. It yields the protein CASIRSGVRANTIYF.

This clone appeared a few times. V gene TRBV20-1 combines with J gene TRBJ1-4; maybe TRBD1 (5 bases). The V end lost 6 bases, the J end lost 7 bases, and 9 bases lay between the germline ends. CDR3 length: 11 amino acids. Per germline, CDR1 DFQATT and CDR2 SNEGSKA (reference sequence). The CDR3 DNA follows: TGCAGTGCCCCACAGGCTGAAAAACTGTTTTTT. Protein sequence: CSAPQAEKLFF.

In DNA, the CDR3 is TGTGCCAGCAGTGTACTATCCCTCAATGAGCAGTTCTTC. Translated, it gives CASSVLSLNEQFF. This rearrangement joins TRBV2 to TRBJ2-1; D is unresolved. V dropped 4 bases and J dropped 6 bases, with 10 bases sitting between them. This CDR3 region has 13 residues. From germline, CDR1 is SNHLY and CDR2 FYNNEI.

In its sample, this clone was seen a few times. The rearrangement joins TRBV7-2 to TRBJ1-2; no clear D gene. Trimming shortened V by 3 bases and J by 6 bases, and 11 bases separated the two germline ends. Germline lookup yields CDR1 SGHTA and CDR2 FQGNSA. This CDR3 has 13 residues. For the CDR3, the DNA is TGTGCCAGCAGCTTCGACATTTCGAATGGCTACACCTTC. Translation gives CASSFDISNGYTF. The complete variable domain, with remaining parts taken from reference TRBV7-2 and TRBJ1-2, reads GAGVSQSPSNKVTEKGKDVELRCDPISGHTALYWYRQSLGQGLEFLIYFQGNSAPDKSGLPSDRFSAERTGGSVSTLTIQRTQQEDSAVYLCASSFDISNGYTFGSGTRLTVV.

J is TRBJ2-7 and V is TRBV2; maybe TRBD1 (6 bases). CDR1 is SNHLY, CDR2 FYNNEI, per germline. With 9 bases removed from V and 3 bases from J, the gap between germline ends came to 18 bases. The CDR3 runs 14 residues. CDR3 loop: CASTRGRGGYEQYF. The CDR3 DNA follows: TGTGCCAGTACTCGGGGCAGGGGTGGCTACGAGCAGTACTTC.

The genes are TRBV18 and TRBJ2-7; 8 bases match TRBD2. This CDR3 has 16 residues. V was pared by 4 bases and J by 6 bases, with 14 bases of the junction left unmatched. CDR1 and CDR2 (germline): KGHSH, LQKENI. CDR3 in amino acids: CASSLSGTRGLGEQYF. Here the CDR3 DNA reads TGTGCCAGCTCACTGTCCGGGACTAGAGGCCTTGGCGAGCAGTACTTC.

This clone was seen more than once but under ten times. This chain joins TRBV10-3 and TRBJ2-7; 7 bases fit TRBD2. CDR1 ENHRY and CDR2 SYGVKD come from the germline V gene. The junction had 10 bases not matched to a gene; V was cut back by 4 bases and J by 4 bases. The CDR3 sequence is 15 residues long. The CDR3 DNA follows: TGTGCCATCAGTGGCGCCGGGACGGGGGGATACGAGCAGTACTTC. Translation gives CAISGAGTGGYEQYF.

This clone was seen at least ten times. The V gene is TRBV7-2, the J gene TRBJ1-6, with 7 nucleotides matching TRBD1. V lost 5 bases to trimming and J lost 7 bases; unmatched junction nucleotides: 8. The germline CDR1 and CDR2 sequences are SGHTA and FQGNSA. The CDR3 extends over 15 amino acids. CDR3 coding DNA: TGTGCCAGCAGCCTAGGGGGCGCGACGAATTCACCCCTCCACTTT. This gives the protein CASSLGGATNSPLHF.

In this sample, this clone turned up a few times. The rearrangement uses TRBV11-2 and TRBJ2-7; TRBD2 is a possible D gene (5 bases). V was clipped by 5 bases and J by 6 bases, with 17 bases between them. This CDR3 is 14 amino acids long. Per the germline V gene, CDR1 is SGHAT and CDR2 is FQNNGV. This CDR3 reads CASSPIARGREQYF. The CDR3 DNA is TGTGCCAGCAGCCCCATCGCCCGGGGTCGCGAGCAGTACTTC.

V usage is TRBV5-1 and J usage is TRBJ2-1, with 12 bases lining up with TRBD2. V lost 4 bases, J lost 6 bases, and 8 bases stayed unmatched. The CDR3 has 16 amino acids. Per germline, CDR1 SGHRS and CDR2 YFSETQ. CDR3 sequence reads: CASSTLTSGSSNEQFF. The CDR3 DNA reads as TGCGCCAGCAGCACTCTGACTAGCGGGAGCAGCAATGAGCAGTTCTTC.

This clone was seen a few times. CDR3 loop: CASSLAPGGANTDTQYF. CDR3 coding DNA: TGTGCCAGCAGCTTAGCCCCAGGGGGCGCGAACACAGATACGCAGTATTTT. V and J are TRBV13 and TRBJ2-3; 8 bases map to TRBD1. The CDR3 runs 17 residues. The V and J ends lost 1 base and 2 bases, in that order; junction bases with no gene match: 8. Germline CDR1 reads PRHDT; CDR2 reads FYEKMQ (reference sequence).

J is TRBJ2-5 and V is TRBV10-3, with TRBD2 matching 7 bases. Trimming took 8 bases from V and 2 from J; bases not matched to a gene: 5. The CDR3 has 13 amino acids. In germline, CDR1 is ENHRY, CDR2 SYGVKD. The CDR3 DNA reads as TGTGCCATCGCGCTAGCGGATCAAGAGACCCAGTACTTC. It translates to CAIALADQETQYF.